This entry lists 2 T cell receptor beta chains sequenced from one sample in a study of CD8 T cells in ankylosing spondylitis. In TCRdb, the 5' RACE reads were re-called with MiXCR into one record per CDR3 protein. The sample contains 200,000 to 250,000 distinct CDR3 sequences, more than 25% of which appear only once. Sequencing input: blood, either unsorted or a sorted T cell fraction (not recorded which). These receptors were taken from a male donor with ankylosing spondylitis or in good health (not recorded which).

This clonotype was seen a few times. This chain connects TRBV5-1 to TRBJ2-7; D uncertain. This CDR3 region has 12 residues. Trimming pared 1 base from V and 6 bases from J, leaving 8 bases between. CDR1 and CDR2 from the germline V gene are SGHRS and YFSETQ. The CDR3 nucleotides are TGCGCCAGCAGCTTGAGTGGGATCGAGCAGTACTTC. It translates to CASSLSGIEQYF.

This clonotype was seen once. This sequence joins TRBV18 and TRBJ2-1; D possibly uses TRBD1 or TRBD2 (5 bases each). Trimming cost V 0 bases and J 7 bases, with 13 bases left between them. Per germline, CDR1 KGHSH and CDR2 LQKENI. The CDR3 spans 15 residues. The CDR3 DNA reads TGTGCCAGCTCACCACCGGGGGTACGTCGGAATGAGCAGTTCTTC. Its translation is CASSPPGVRRNEQFF.